This T cell receptor beta chain was sequenced during a study of blood T cell repertoires in COVID-19. In the study's own analysis: Scientists estimated how many nucleated cells there were by amplifying reference gene primers. The table came from immunoSEQ multiplex PCR; TCRdb's copy has only in-frame clones and leaves some out. Clone size and V and J calls were adopted from that table, with D and trimming inferred from the DNA. The repertoire holds approximately 40,000 clones, with about 88% as singletons. This TCR was recovered from a human donor in a cohort sampled during active COVID-19. The sequenced sample consisted of peripheral blood.

CDR3 sequence: CSGTQGVVTEAFF. The DNA of the CDR3 is TGCAGCGGAACACAGGGGGTCGTCACTGAAGCTTTCTTT. The rearrangement uses TRBV29-1 and TRBJ1-1; 8 bases agree with TRBD1. With 7 bases clipped from V and 4 bases from J, the junction kept 8 bases outside the gene matches. The CDR3 totals 13 residues. Germline-derived CDR1 and CDR2 are SQVTM and ANQGSEA.